These 19 T cell receptor beta chains were all obtained from the same sample, sequenced in a study of shared clonotypes between healthy human individuals. Data came from immunoSEQ multiplex PCR; TCRdb stores just in-frame clones and leaves some out. The table has about 960,000 clones, around three quarters seen once; the top ten hold roughly 1.5%. Sequenced sample: memory CD4+ T cells sorted from blood. Noted subset: CD45RA-negative fraction. The receptor set was obtained from a man between 18 and 35 years old in good health.

The chain couples TRBV12-5 to TRBJ1-1; the D gene is possibly TRBD1 (5 bases). The CDR3 spans 15 residues. Between the trimmed V and J ends, which lost 1 base and 4 bases, there was a span of 13 bases. Germline assignment: CDR1 LGHNT and CDR2 FRNRAP. The chain's CDR3 is CASGLGRGWGTEAFF. CDR3 DNA: TGTGCTAGTGGTTTGGGAAGGGGTTGGGGCACTGAAGCTTTCTTT. The full variable domain, completed using reference TRBV12-5 and TRBJ1-1, is DARVTQTPRHKVTEMGQEVTMRCQPILGHNTVFWYRQTMMQGLELLAYFRNRAPLDDSGMPKDRFSAEMPDATLATLKIQPSEPRDSAVYFCASGLGRGWGTEAFFGQGTRLTVV.

With respect to this clone: One end of the junction varies from germline; a read error may be responsible. The chain joins TRBV7-7 to TRBJ1-2, with a weak D call TRBD1 (6 bases). The CDR3 sequence is 18 residues long. In germline, CDR1 is SSHAT, CDR2 FNYEAQ (reference sequence). The DNA for the CDR3 is TGTGCTAGCAGCTTAGCCCCTGGACAGAGGAATATTAACTATGGCTACACCTTC. Amino acids: CASSLAPGQRNINYGYTF.

The chain links TRBV5-4 to TRBJ2-2, with no clear D. The CDR3 covers 12 residues. With 7 bases removed from V and 0 bases from J, the gap between germline ends came to 4 bases. Germline V gives CDR1 SGHNT, CDR2 YYREEE (reference sequence). CDR3 residues: CASSANTGELFF. The CDR3 coding sequence is TGTGCCAGCTCGGCGAACACCGGGGAGCTGTTTTTT.

V gene TRBV10-3 combines with J gene TRBJ2-4; 11 nucleotides match TRBD2. The junction had 2 bases not matched to a gene; V was cut back by 0 bases and J by 7 bases. The CDR3 has 15 residues. CDR1 is ENHRY, CDR2 SYGVKD, per germline. CDR3 sequence reads: CAISESPSGRNIQYF. The CDR3 DNA follows: TGTGCCATCAGTGAGTCTCCTAGCGGGAGGAACATTCAGTACTTC.

The V and J genes are TRBV7-8 and TRBJ2-5, with D uncertain. CDR1 and CDR2 from the germline V gene are SGHVS and FQNEAQ. V lost 1 base to trimming and J lost 2 bases, with 11 bases between them. The CDR3 consists of 15 residues. The CDR3, as DNA: TGTGCCAGCAGCTTAGGATATGTGTTGCAAGAGACCCAGTACTTC. Amino acid sequence: CASSLGYVLQETQYF.

This chain joins TRBV7-2 and TRBJ1-1, with a weak D call TRBD1 (5 bases). The CDR3 covers 18 residues. The germline CDR1 and CDR2 sequences are SGHTA and FQGNSA. Between the trimmed V and J ends, which lost 5 bases and 2 bases, there was a span of 24 bases. The CDR3 region has the DNA TGTGCCAGCAGCAGTCCGCCAGGGACGTTAGCCTTTAACACTGAAGCTTTCTTT. Translating gives CASSSPPGTLAFNTEAFF.

This chain connects TRBV5-1 to TRBJ2-2; D possibly corresponds to TRBD2 (5 bases). The V and J ends lost 2 bases and 4 bases respectively, with 12 bases between them. This CDR3 has 15 amino acids. Looked up from germline, CDR1 is SGHRS and CDR2 is YFSETQ. The CDR3 sequence is CASSFVEGTTGELFF. The CDR3 nucleotides are TGCGCCAGCAGCTTCGTAGAGGGCACCACCGGGGAGCTGTTTTTT.

Here the CDR3 DNA reads TGTGCGACCGGGACTAGCGGGAGTTTTGGCACCGGGGAGCTGTTTTTT. Its protein product is CATGTSGSFGTGELFF. The rearrangement uses TRBV6-6 and TRBJ2-2; TRBD2 aligns across 14 bases. This CDR3 is 16 amino acids long. The V gene's germline CDR1 is MNHNY and CDR2 SVGAGI (reference sequence).

For this clone: Different DNA sequences within this sample yield the same CDR3. The genes are TRBV5-1 and TRBJ1-1, with 10 positions matching TRBD1. CDR3 length: 15 amino acids. V shed 3 bases, J shed 1 base, and the junction held 3 bases outside the gene matches. The V gene's germline CDR1 is SGHRS and CDR2 YFSETQ. The CDR3 DNA is TGCGCCAGCAGCTCAGGACAGGGGGAGAACACTGAAGCTTTCTTT. It specifies CASSSGQGENTEAFF.

This chain links TRBV5-4 with TRBJ2-3; 11 bases map to TRBD2. The CDR3 length is 19 residues. The V segment lost 5 bases and the J segment 4 bases; nucleotides outside the gene matches: 18. Germline loops: CDR1 SGHNT, CDR2 YYREEE (reference sequence). CDR3 coding DNA: TGTGCCAGCAGTCCTAGCGGGGGGAAACATCGGGTTAACGCAGATACGCAGTATTTT. Translation: CASSPSGGKHRVNADTQYF.

The chain has TRBV15 and TRBJ2-7, with a weak D call TRBD1 (5 bases). The CDR3 consists of 14 residues. CDR1 and CDR2 (germline): LNHNV, YYDKDF (reference sequence). Trimming left V 8 bases short and J 4 bases short, with 18 bases between. CDR3 amino acids: CATGLGLKGYEQYF. CDR3 nucleotide sequence: TGTGCCACCGGATTGGGCCTAAAGGGGTACGAGCAGTACTTC.

The rearrangement joins TRBV4-1 to TRBJ2-4; 7 nucleotides agree with TRBD2. CDR3 size: 16 residues. The trim removed 1 base at V and 1 base at J, leaving 4 bases unmatched. Germline assignment: CDR1 MGHRA and CDR2 YSYEKL. The CDR3 bases are TGCGCCAGCAGCCAAGGAGTGACTAGCGCCAAAAACATTCAGTACTTC. This codes for CASSQGVTSAKNIQYF.

This clone was counted once. This sequence joins TRBV2 and TRBJ2-7; D is possibly TRBD1 or TRBD2 (5 bases each). The V gene's germline CDR1 is SNHLY and CDR2 FYNNEI. The CDR3 totals 15 residues. V was shortened by 6 bases and J by 3 bases, with 18 bases between the two germline ends. CDR3 in DNA: TGTGCCAGCAGGAGCATGGCAGGGACGCACTACGAGCAGTACTTC. It yields the protein CASRSMAGTHYEQYF.

The chain uses TRBV29-1 and TRBJ1-1, with D perhaps matching TRBD1 (6 bases). V shed 7 bases and J shed 5 bases, with 17 bases lying between them. This CDR3 is 13 amino acids long. Germline V lookup: CDR1 SQVTM, CDR2 ANQGSEA. Written as DNA, the CDR3 is TGCAGCGCCCTCCAGGGGCGGGGAACTGAAGCTTTCTTT. Its translation is CSALQGRGTEAFF.

The chain combines TRBV30 with TRBJ1-6; 12 bases are a match to TRBD1. J was trimmed by 14 bases and V by 2 bases; bases with no gene match: 10. Per the germline V gene, CDR1 is GTSNPN and CDR2 is SVGIG (reference sequence). The CDR3 is 15 amino acids. As DNA, the CDR3 is TGTGCCTGGAGTACCGGGACAGGGGGCTCTCAGTCCCTCCACTTT. Residues: CAWSTGTGGSQSLHF.

The chain carries TRBV5-1 and TRBJ2-7, with D perhaps TRBD1 (5 bases). The CDR3 extends over 15 amino acids. Trimming took 0 bases from V and 3 from J, leaving 13 bases between them. The germline gives CDR1 SGHRS, CDR2 YFSETQ. The CDR3 DNA follows: TGCGCCAGCAGCTTGGTAGGCCAGGGTTTCTACGAGCAGTACTTC. Translated, it gives CASSLVGQGFYEQYF. Full variable domain (rest looked up from reference TRBV5-1 and TRBJ2-7): KAGVTQTPRYLIKTRGQQVTLSCSPISGHRSVSWYQQTPGQGLQFLFEYFSETQRNKGNFPGRFSGRQFSNSRSEMNVSTLELGDSALYLCASSLVGQGFYEQYFGPGTRLTVT.

The rearrangement links TRBV5-1 to TRBJ2-1; no clear D gene. The germline V gene encodes CDR1 SGHRS and CDR2 YFSETQ. CDR3 length: 14 amino acids. Trimming stripped 0 bases from V and 5 bases from J, with 9 bases between. CDR3 sequence: CASSLEAGHNEQFF. Written as DNA, the CDR3 is TGCGCCAGCAGCTTGGAAGCTGGCCACAATGAGCAGTTCTTC.

Here the CDR3 reads CAWSGDRGYGNTIYF. CDR3 sequence (DNA): TGTGCCTGGAGTGGGGACAGGGGGTATGGAAACACCATATATTTT. The rearrangement links TRBV30 to TRBJ1-3; 11 nucleotides agree with TRBD1. Trimming took 1 base from V and 3 from J; bases not matched to a gene: 2. CDR1 and CDR2 from the germline V gene are GTSNPN and SVGIG (reference sequence). The CDR3 length is 15 residues.

V usage is TRBV19 and J usage is TRBJ1-2; TRBD1 aligns across 9 bases. The CDR3 has 17 amino acids. The germline V gene encodes CDR1 LNHDA and CDR2 SQIVND (reference sequence). The ends lost 1 base at V and 6 bases at J; junction bases unmatched: 12. The CDR3 sequence is CASSIGGRGTGQDGYTF. DNA for the CDR3: TGTGCCAGTAGTATAGGAGGAAGGGGGACAGGGCAGGATGGCTACACCTTC.